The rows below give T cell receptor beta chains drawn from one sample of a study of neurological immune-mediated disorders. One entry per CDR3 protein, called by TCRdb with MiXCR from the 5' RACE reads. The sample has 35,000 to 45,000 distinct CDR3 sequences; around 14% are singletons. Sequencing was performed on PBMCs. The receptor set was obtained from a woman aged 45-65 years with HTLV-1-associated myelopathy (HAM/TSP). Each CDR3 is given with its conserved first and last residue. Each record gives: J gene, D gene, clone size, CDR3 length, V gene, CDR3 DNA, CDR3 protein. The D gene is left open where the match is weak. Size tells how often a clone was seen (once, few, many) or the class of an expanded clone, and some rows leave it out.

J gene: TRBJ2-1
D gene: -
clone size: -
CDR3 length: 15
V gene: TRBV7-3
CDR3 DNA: TGTGCCAGCAGCTCCTCGACTGGACTCTACAATGAGCAGTTCTTC
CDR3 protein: CASSSSTGLYNEQFF

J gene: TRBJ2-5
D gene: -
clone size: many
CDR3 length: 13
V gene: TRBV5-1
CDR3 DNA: TGCGCCAGCAGCAGGACCCAGCTGGAGACCCAGTACTTC
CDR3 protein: CASSRTQLETQYF

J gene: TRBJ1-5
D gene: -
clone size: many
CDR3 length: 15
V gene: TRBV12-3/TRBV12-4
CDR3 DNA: TGTGCCAGCAGTTTAGCGGACGGTCGCAATCAGCCCCAGCATTTT
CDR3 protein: CASSLADGRNQPQHF

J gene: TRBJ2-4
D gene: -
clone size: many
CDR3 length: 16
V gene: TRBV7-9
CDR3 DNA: TGTGCCAGCAGCGACCCCGAGGGGCCAGCCAAAAACATTCAGTACTTC
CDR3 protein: CASSDPEGPAKNIQYF

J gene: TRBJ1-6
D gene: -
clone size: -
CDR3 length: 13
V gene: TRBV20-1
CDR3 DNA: TGCAGTGCGACGAGACAGTCTAATTCACCCCTCCACTTT
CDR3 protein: CSATRQSNSPLHF

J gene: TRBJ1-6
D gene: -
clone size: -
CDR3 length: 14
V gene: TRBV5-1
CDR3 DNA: TGCTTCAGCAGCTCTTTCCAGGAGAATTCACCCCTCCACTTT
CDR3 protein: CFSSSFQENSPLHF

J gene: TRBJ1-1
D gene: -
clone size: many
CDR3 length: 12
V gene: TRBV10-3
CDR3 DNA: TGTGCCATCAGTGAGTCAGGGCCTGAAGCTTTCTTT
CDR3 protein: CAISESGPEAFF

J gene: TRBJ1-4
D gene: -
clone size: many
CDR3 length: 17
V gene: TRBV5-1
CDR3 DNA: TGCGCCAGCAGCTTGGGCGTCAGCGGAGCAACTAATGAAAAACTGTTTTTT
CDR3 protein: CASSLGVSGATNEKLFF

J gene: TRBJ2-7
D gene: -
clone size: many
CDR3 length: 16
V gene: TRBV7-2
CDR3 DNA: TGTGCCAGCAGCTCCACGTCCGGGGCTCCCGCCTACGAGCAGTACTTC
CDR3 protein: CASSSTSGAPAYEQYF

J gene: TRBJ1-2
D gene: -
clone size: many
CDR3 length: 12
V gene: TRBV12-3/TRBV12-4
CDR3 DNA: TGTGCCAGCAGTCTGGCGGGGAATGGCTACACCTTC
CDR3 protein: CASSLAGNGYTF

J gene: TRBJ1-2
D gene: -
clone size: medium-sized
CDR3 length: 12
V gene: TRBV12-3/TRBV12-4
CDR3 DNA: TGTGCCAGCAACGCGGGAGGACGGGGCTACACCTTC
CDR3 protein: CASNAGGRGYTF

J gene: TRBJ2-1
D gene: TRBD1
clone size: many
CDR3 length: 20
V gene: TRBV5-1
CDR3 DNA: TGTGCCAGCAGGAACCCACGGCGAACAGGGGCCCCAAGCTCCTACAATGAGCAGTTCTTC
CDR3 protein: CASRNPRRTGAPSSYNEQFF

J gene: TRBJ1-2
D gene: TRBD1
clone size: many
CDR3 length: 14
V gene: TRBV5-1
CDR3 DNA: TGCGCCAGCAGCTTAGACAGGGCTGTGGATGGCTACACCTTC
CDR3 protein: CASSLDRAVDGYTF

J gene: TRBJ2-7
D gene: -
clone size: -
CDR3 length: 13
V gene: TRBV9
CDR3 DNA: TGTGCCAGCAGCGACGGTCCCGGGTACGAGCAGTACTTC
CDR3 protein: CASSDGPGYEQYF

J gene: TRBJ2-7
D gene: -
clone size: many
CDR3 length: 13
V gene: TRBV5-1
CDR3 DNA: TGCGCCAGCAGCTTGGACAGCCTCTACGAGCAGTACTTC
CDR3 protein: CASSLDSLYEQYF

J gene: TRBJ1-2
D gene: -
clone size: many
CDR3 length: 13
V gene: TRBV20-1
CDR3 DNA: TGCAGTACAACTAGGGGTCTCCAATTTGGCTACACCTTC
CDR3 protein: CSTTRGLQFGYTF

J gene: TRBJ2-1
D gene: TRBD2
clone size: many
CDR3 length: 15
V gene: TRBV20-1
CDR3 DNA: TGCAGTGCCTCTAGCGGGGGGGGATCCTACAATGAGCAGTTCTTC
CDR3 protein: CSASSGGGSYNEQFF

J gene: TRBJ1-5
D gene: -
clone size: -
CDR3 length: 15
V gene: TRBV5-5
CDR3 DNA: TGTGCCAGCAGCTTGGCCCTGGGTGCCAATCAGCCCCAGCATTTT
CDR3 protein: CASSLALGANQPQHF

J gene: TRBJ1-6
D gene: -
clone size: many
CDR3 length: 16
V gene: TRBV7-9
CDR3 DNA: TGTGCCAGCAGCGATGGGAGGTTCCTCTATAATTCACCCCTCCACTTT
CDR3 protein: CASSDGRFLYNSPLHF

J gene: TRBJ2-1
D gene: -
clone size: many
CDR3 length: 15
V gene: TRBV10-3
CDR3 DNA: TGTGCCATCAGTGAGTCCGGGGGATCCTACAATGAGCAGTTCTTC
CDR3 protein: CAISESGGSYNEQFF

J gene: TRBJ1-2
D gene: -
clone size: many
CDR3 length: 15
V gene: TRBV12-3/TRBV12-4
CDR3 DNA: TGTGCCAGCAGTTTAGACCTACAGGGCTGGCTGGGCTACACCTTC
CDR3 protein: CASSLDLQGWLGYTF

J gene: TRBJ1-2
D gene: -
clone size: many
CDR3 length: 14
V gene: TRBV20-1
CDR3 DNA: TGCAGTGCTAGCCTGAGGGCGGGCGATTATGGCTACACCTTC
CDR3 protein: CSASLRAGDYGYTF

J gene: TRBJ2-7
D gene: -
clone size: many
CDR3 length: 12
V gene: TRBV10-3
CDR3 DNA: TGTGCCATCAGTGGGTCGACATACGAGCAGTACTTC
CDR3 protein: CAISGSTYEQYF

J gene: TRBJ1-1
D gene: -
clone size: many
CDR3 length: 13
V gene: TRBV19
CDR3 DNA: TGTGCCAGTGCCGTTGGGGTCCGCACTGAAGCTTTCTTT
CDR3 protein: CASAVGVRTEAFF

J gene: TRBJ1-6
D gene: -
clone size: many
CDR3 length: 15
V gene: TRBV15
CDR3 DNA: TGTGCCACCAGCCCATTCCGGGGGATAAATTCACCCCTCCACTTT
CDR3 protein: CATSPFRGINSPLHF

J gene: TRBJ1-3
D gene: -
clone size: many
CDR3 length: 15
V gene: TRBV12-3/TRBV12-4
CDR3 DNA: TGTGCCAGCAGGTCGACAGTTCTCTCTGGAAACACCATATATTTT
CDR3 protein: CASRSTVLSGNTIYF

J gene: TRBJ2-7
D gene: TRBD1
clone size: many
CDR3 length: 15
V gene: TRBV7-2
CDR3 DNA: TGTGCCAGCAGAACCGGGACAGGGGGCCTGTGGGAGCAGTACTTC
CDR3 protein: CASRTGTGGLWEQYF

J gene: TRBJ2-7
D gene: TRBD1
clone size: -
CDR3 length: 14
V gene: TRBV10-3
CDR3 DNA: TGTGCCATCAGTCAAGAGACAGGGGGCCATGAGCAGTACTTC
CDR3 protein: CAISQETGGHEQYF

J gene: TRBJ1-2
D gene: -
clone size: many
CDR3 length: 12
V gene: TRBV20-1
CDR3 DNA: TGCAGTGCGCCGAGCGGGTTCTATGGCTACACCTTC
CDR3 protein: CSAPSGFYGYTF

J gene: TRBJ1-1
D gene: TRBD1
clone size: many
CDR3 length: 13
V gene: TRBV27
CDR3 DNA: TGTGCCAGGGGACAGGGAGAATTGACTGAAGCTTTCTTT
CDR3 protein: CARGQGELTEAFF

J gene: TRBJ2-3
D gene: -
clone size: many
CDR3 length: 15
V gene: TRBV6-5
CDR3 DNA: TGTGCCAGCAGTCACCCCGGAGGGGGGACAGATACGCAGTATTTT
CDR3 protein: CASSHPGGGTDTQYF

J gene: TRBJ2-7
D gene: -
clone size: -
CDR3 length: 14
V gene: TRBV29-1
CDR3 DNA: TGCAGCGTTGGGCTCGGGGGGCCTTTTGACGAGCAGTACTTC
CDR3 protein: CSVGLGGPFDEQYF

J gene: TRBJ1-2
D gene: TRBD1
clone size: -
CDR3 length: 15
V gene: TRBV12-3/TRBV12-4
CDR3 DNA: TGTGCCAGCAGTCTACCGGGACAGACTAACTATGGCTACACCTTC
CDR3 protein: CASSLPGQTNYGYTF

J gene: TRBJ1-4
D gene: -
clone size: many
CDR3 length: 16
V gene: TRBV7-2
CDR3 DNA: TGTGCCAGCAGCGTGGGGATGGGACGCTCTAATGAAAAACTGTTTTTT
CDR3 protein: CASSVGMGRSNEKLFF

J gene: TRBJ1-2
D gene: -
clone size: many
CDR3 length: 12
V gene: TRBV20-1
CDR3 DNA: TGCAGTGCCCAGACAGGTGGCTTTGGCTACACCTTC
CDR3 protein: CSAQTGGFGYTF

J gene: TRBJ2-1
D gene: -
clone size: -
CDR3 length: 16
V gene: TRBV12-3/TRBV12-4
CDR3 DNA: TGTGCCAGCAGTTTAGGATTAGGGAGCTCCTACAATGTGCAGTTCTTC
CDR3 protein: CASSLGLGSSYNVQFF

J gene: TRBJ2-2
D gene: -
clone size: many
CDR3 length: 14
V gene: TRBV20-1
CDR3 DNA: TGCAGTGCTAGGCGGGGGCGAGAGACCGGGGAGCTGTTTTTT
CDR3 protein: CSARRGRETGELFF

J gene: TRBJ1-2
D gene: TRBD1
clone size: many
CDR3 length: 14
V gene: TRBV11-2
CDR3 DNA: TGTGCCAGCAGCCCCCCGGGACAGTACTATGGCTACACCTTC
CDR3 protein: CASSPPGQYYGYTF

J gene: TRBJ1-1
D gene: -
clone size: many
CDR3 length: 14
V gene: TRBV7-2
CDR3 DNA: TGTGCCAGCAGCTTTTATAGGGGGACCACTGAAGCTTTCTTT
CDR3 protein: CASSFYRGTTEAFF

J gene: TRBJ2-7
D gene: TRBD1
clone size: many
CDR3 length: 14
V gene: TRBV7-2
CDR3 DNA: TGTGCCAGCAGCACCGGACAGGGATGGGTGGGGCAGTACTTC
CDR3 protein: CASSTGQGWVGQYF

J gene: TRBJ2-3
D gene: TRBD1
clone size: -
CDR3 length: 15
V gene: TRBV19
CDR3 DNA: TGTGCCATTAGTCCCCGGGACAGGGGCGGGGATACGCAGTATTTT
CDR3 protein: CAISPRDRGGDTQYF

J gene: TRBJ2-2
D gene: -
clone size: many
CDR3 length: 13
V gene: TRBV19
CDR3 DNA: TGTGCCAGTACGCACCCGAACACCGGGGAGCTGTTTTTT
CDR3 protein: CASTHPNTGELFF

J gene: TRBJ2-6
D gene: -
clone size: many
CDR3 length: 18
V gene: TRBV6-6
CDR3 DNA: TGTGCCAGCAGTCGTTCGGGCCTCGCGAGCTCTGGGGCCAACGTCCTGACTTTC
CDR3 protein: CASSRSGLASSGANVLTF

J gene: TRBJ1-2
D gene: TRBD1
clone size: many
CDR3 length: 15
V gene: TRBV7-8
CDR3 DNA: TGTGCCAGCAGCTTTCCAGGGGGCGGCGGCTATGGCTACACCTTC
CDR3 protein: CASSFPGGGGYGYTF

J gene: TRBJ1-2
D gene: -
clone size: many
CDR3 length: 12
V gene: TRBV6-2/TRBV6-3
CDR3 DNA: TGTGCCAGCAGCAACGGGGGATATGGCTACACCTTC
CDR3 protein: CASSNGGYGYTF

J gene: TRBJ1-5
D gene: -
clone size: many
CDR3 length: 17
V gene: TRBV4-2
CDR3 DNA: TGTGCCAGCAGCCAAGTCTATGCCAGAGATAGCAATCAGCCCCAGCATTTT
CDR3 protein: CASSQVYARDSNQPQHF

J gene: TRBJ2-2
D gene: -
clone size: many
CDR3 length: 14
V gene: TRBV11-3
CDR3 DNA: TGTGCCAGCGCCTGGAGGGGTAACACCGGGGAGCTGTTTTTT
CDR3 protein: CASAWRGNTGELFF

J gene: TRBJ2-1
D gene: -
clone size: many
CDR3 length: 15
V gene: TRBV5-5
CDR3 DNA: TGTGCCAGCAGCTCAGAGGCGGAATCGTACAATGAGCAGTTCTTC
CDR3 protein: CASSSEAESYNEQFF

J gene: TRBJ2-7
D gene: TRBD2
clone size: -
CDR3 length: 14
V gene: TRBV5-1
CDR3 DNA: TGCGCCAGCAGCGGGACTAGCCCCTCCTACGAGCAGTACTTC
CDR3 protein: CASSGTSPSYEQYF

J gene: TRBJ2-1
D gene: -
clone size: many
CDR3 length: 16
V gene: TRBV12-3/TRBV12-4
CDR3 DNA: TGTGCCAGCAGTTTCGCACTGGGTGGCTCCTACAATGAGCAGTTCTTC
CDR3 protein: CASSFALGGSYNEQFF

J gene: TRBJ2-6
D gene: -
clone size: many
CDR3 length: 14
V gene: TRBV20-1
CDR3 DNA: TGCAGTGCTAGCCCGTTCCCTGGGGCCAACGTCCTGACTTTC
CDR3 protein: CSASPFPGANVLTF

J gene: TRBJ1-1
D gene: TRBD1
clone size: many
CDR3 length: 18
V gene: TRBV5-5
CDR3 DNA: TGTGCCAGCAGCTTGGGGGGCCCGGACAGGGGTCCGGGCACTGAAGCTTTCTTT
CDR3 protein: CASSLGGPDRGPGTEAFF

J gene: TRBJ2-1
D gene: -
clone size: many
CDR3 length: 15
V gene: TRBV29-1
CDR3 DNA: TGCAGCGTTGAAAGGGCGGGCCGGACCTACAATGAGCAGTTCTTC
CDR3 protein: CSVERAGRTYNEQFF

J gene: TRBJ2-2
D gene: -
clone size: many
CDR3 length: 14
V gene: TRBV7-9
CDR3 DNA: TGTGCCAGCCCGCAGGGAACGAACACCGGGGAGCTGTTTTTT
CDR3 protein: CASPQGTNTGELFF

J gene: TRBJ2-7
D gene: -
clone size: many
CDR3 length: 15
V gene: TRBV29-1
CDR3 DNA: TGCAGCGTTGAAAATTTAGGGAGAAGGGGCTACGAGCAGTACTTC
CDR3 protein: CSVENLGRRGYEQYF

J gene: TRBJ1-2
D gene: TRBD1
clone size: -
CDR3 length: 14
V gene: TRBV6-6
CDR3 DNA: TGTGCCAGCACCCCCCCCGGGGACAGGGGCGGCTACACCTTC
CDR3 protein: CASTPPGDRGGYTF

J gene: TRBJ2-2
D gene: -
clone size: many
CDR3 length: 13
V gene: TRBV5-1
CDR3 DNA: TGCGCCAGCAGCTTGGCACTTCCCGGGGAGCTGTTTTTT
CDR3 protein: CASSLALPGELFF

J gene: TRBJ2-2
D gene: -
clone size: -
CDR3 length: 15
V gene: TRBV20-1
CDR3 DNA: TGCAGTGCCCAGTTTGGGACCGCGAACACCGGGGAGCCGTTTTTT
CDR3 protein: CSAQFGTANTGEPFF

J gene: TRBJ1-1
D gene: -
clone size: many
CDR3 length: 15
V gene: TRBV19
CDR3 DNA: TGTGCCAGTAGTCCGCCCGGGGGGGGGAACACTGAAGCTTTCTTT
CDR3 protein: CASSPPGGGNTEAFF

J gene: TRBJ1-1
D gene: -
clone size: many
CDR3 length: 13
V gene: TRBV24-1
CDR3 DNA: TGTGCCACCAGTGAACTGACCACCGGAAAAGCTTTCTTT
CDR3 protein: CATSELTTGKAFF